This T cell receptor (beta chain) is from a study of OX40 agonist ivuxolimab in advanced cancers. The wider study: Therapy given before enrollment (anti-PD-1, anti-PD-L1 or anti-CTLA-4) was allowed, and around 40% had some.

CDR3 length equals 11 residues. V was pared by 2 bases and J by 9 bases, with 5 bases between. Per the germline V gene, CDR1 is SGHVS and CDR2 is FQNEAQ. Only in-frame clones appear in the TCRdb table, and some are missing; sequencing was by immunoSEQ multiplex PCR. The data show about 39,000 clones, 90% to 95% seen once. The starting material was CD4+ or CD8+ T cells sorted from blood, obtained in a trial of the OX40 agonist ivuxolimab. J is TRBJ2-1 and V is TRBV7-8; no clear D. The TCR was taken from an adult with an advanced solid tumor such as melanoma, head and neck, liver or kidney cancer. This chain's CDR3 is CASSLSGEQFF. CDR3 bases: TGTGCCAGCAGCTTATCGGGTGAGCAGTTCTTC.